The 32 T cell receptor beta chains below all came from one sample that was sequenced in a study of blood T cell repertoires in COVID-19. Profiling relied on immunoSEQ multiplex PCR, and the TCRdb table lists in-frame clones only, not all of them. The sample has about 78,000 clones, roughly 87% seen once. Sequencing input: peripheral blood. Receptor source: a woman aged 50 to 65 in a cohort sampled during active COVID-19.

This clone was observed a handful of times. The chain combines TRBV7-2 with TRBJ1-6; no clear D. The ends were cut back, 1 base at V and 8 bases at J, with 12 bases in the middle. Looked up from germline, CDR1 is SGHTA and CDR2 is FQGNSA. CDR3 length: 15 amino acids. CDR3 region: CASSLVPGSDSPLHF. The CDR3 DNA reads TGTGCCAGCAGCTTAGTCCCGGGGAGCGATTCACCCCTCCACTTT.

This rearrangement joins TRBV7-2 to TRBJ1-1; D is possibly TRBD1 (6 bases). In germline, CDR1 is SGHTA, CDR2 FQGNSA. This CDR3 is 14 amino acids long. V shed 6 bases and J shed 0 bases, with 11 bases lying between them. In nucleotides, the CDR3 is TGTGCCAGCAGTCGACAGGCGATGAACACTGAAGCTTTCTTT. Encoded protein: CASSRQAMNTEAFF.

V and J are TRBV28 and TRBJ2-5, with D possibly being TRBD2 (6 bases). CDR3 size: 13 residues. The V end lost 7 bases, the J end lost 5 bases, and 14 bases lay between the germline ends. The germline gives CDR1 MDHEN, CDR2 SYDVKM. DNA of the CDR3: TGTGCCAGCATGACCCCGGGAGTGGAGACCCAGTACTTC. It is translated as CASMTPGVETQYF.

V and J are TRBV7-3 and TRBJ2-1; tentatively, D is TRBD2 (5 bases). The CDR3 has 16 amino acids. Trimming left V 1 base short and J 0 bases short, with 10 bases between. CDR1 and CDR2 (germline): SGHTA, FQGTGA. The CDR3 DNA reads TGTGCCAGCAGCTTAAGAGCGGTTACCTCCTACAATGAGCAGTTCTTC. It is translated as CASSLRAVTSYNEQFF.

V gene TRBV18 combines with J gene TRBJ2-2; TRBD2 matches at 11 bases. V lost 0 bases and J lost 2; bases outside the gene matches: 2. This CDR3 contains 17 residues. Germline V CDR1 and CDR2: KGHSH, LQKENI. CDR3 sequence: CASSPPGLAANTGELFF. The CDR3 DNA sequence: TGTGCCAGCTCACCACCGGGACTAGCGGCAAACACCGGGGAGCTGTTTTTT. Drawing the rest from reference TRBV18 and TRBJ2-2, the complete variable domain is NAGVMQNPRHLVRRRGQEARLRCSPMKGHSHVYWYRQLPEEGLKFMVYLQKENIIDESGMPKERFSAEFPKEGPSILRIQQVVRGDSAAYFCASSPPGLAANTGELFFGEGSRLTVL.

The genes are TRBV24-1 and TRBJ2-2; 9 nucleotides match TRBD1. CDR1 is KGHDR, CDR2 SFDVKD, per germline. Trimming removed 10 bases from V and 2 bases from J; junction bases left unmatched: 1. The CDR3 spans 13 residues. The DNA for the CDR3 is TGTGCCACGGGACAGGGAAACACCGGGGAGCTGTTTTTT. Its protein is CATGQGNTGELFF.

CDR3 residues: CASSSVGKAADNEQFF. The CDR3 DNA is TGTGCCAGCAGTTCTGTGGGGAAAGCGGCAGACAATGAGCAGTTCTTC. The chain uses TRBV28 and TRBJ2-1, with D perhaps matching TRBD2 (5 bases). The V gene lost 4 bases and the J gene lost 5 bases, with 18 bases spanning the gap. CDR3 length: 16 residues. Germline V gene data show CDR1 as MDHEN and CDR2 as SYDVKM.

The chain links TRBV9 to TRBJ2-6; 8 bases map to TRBD2. With V trimmed by 4 bases and J by 4 bases, 7 bases remained unmatched. Germline V gene data show CDR1 as SGDLS and CDR2 as YYNGEE. The CDR3 has 16 amino acids. The CDR3 region has the DNA TGTGCCAGCAGCCCCGGGGGGGCTGGAGGGGCCAACGTCCTGACTTTC. It codes for CASSPGGAGGANVLTF. The full variable domain, its missing parts supplied by reference TRBV9 and TRBJ2-6, is DSGVTQTPKHLITATGQRVTLRCSPRSGDLSVYWYQQSLDQGLQFLIQYYNGEERAKGNILERFSAQQFPDLHSELNLSSLELGDSALYFCASSPGGAGGANVLTFGAGSRLTVL.

Here the CDR3 reads CASSLMTGRTVGYTF. For the CDR3, the DNA is TGTGCCAGCAGCTTGATGACAGGCCGTACGGTAGGCTACACCTTC. The chain joins TRBV7-9 to TRBJ1-2, with D possibly matching TRBD1 (6 bases). The CDR3 has 15 amino acids. CDR1 and CDR2 (germline): SEHNR, FQNEAQ (reference sequence). V lost 3 bases and J 8 bases, leaving 19 bases between the germline ends. Full variable domain (outside the CDR3, taken from reference TRBV7-9 and TRBJ1-2): DTGVSQNPRHKITKRGQNVTFRCDPISEHNRLYWYRQTLGQGPEFLTYFQNEAQLEKSRLLSDRFSAERPKGSFSTLEIQRTEQGDSAMYLCASSLMTGRTVGYTFGSGTRLTVV.

This rearrangement joins TRBV19 to TRBJ2-5; tentatively, D is TRBD2 (6 bases). CDR1 and CDR2 from the germline V gene are LNHDA and SQIVND (reference sequence). Trimming stripped 4 bases from V and 1 base from J, with 10 bases between. The CDR3 extends over 14 amino acids. The CDR3 here is CASSSAGTQETQYF. CDR3 DNA: TGTGCCAGTAGTAGCGCGGGAACCCAAGAGACCCAGTACTTC.

The chain uses TRBV18 and TRBJ2-7; D call uncertain. CDR1 and CDR2 (germline): KGHSH, LQKENI. Trimming removed 2 bases from V and 2 bases from J, with 13 bases in between. This CDR3 is built from 15 residues. The CDR3 DNA is TGTGCCAGCTCACCAAATTACAATGAGGCCTACGAGCAGTACTTC. It encodes CASSPNYNEAYEQYF.

This chain joins TRBV5-5 and TRBJ2-7; 9 bases line up with TRBD1. J was trimmed by 4 bases and V by 4 bases; bases with no gene match: 9. From germline, CDR1 is SGHKS and CDR2 YYEKEE (reference sequence). The CDR3 has 15 amino acids. In DNA form, the CDR3 reads TGTGCCAGCAGCCACCGGGACAGGGATAATTACGAGCAGTACTTC. Translating gives CASSHRDRDNYEQYF.

This chain uses TRBV29-1 with TRBJ1-1; possibly TRBD1 for D (5 bases). CDR1 and CDR2 (germline): SQVTM, ANQGSEA. The CDR3 runs 12 residues. The ends were cut back, 6 bases at V and 3 bases at J, with 11 bases in the middle. Written as DNA, the CDR3 is TGCAGCGTACGTCAAGGGGACACTGAAGCTTTCTTT. Translated, it gives CSVRQGDTEAFF.

The chain employs TRBV28 and TRBJ2-3; 14 bases are a match to TRBD2. J was trimmed by 5 bases and V by 8 bases; bases with no gene match: 12. The germline gives CDR1 MDHEN, CDR2 SYDVKM. CDR3 length equals 17 residues. In nucleotides, the CDR3 is TGTGCCAGCCTAGTCCGGGGGACTAGCGGGAGTGAAGATACGCAGTATTTT. Translated, it gives CASLVRGTSGSEDTQYF.

The genes are TRBV15 and TRBJ2-3; 13 nucleotides line up with TRBD2. Germline V lookup: CDR1 LNHNV, CDR2 YYDKDF (reference sequence). Trimming at V came to 5 bases and at J to 5 bases, leaving 10 bases not matched to a gene. The CDR3 covers 17 residues. The CDR3 protein is CATSPRLAGGIGDTQYF. CDR3 DNA: TGTGCCACCAGCCCCCGACTAGCGGGAGGAATAGGAGATACGCAGTATTTT.

V and J are TRBV19 and TRBJ1-1; TRBD1 might be the D (5 bases). From germline, CDR1 is LNHDA and CDR2 SQIVND (reference sequence). CDR3 length: 15 amino acids. V lost 10 bases, J lost 4 bases, and 22 bases lay in between. DNA for the CDR3: TGTGCCAAATTGGACTGGGGGGAGTATTCCACTGAAGCTTTCTTT. It translates to CAKLDWGEYSTEAFF.

The chain employs TRBV3-1 (or the pseudogene TRBV3-2) and TRBJ1-5; D is unclear. V was clipped by 1 base and J by 5 bases, with 6 bases between them. The CDR3 has 13 residues. CDR1 LGHDT and CDR2 YNNKEL come from the germline V gene (reference sequence). The CDR3 coding sequence is TGTGCCAGCAGCCAAGGGCAGTATCAGCCCCAGCATTTT. It specifies CASSQGQYQPQHF.

This sequence joins TRBV5-1 and TRBJ2-5, with D possibly TRBD1 on 6 matching bases. The length of the CDR3 is 14 residues. Germline loops: CDR1 SGHRS, CDR2 YFSETQ. Between the trimmed V and J ends, which lost 4 bases and 1 base, there was a span of 11 bases. CDR3 nucleotides: TGCGCCAGCAGCCCTGGACAGAGCCAAGAGACCCAGTACTTC. As protein: CASSPGQSQETQYF.

The V and J genes are TRBV18 and TRBJ1-2, with 7 bases identical to TRBD1. Per the germline V gene, CDR1 is KGHSH and CDR2 is LQKENI. The CDR3 consists of 15 residues. With V trimmed by 3 bases and J by 8 bases, 12 bases remained unmatched. CDR3 loop: CASSPRQGEGRGYTF. DNA of the CDR3: TGTGCCAGCTCACCGCGACAGGGCGAGGGCCGCGGCTACACCTTC.

The chain employs TRBV28 and TRBJ2-7; weak D call: TRBD1 (6 bases). Looked up from germline, CDR1 is MDHEN and CDR2 is SYDVKM. The CDR3 is made up of 14 amino acids. V was shortened by 3 bases and J by 0 bases, with 9 bases between the two germline ends. The DNA for the CDR3 is TGTGCCAGCAGTTTGGGGACATTCTCCTACGAGCAGTACTTC. Its translation: CASSLGTFSYEQYF.

This clone has a single count. The genes are TRBV19 and TRBJ2-3, with D possibly being TRBD1 (6 bases). CDR1 and CDR2 from the germline V gene are LNHDA and SQIVND (reference sequence). The CDR3 is 15 amino acids. V was trimmed by 1 base and J by 8 bases, leaving 16 bases between them. This CDR3 is CASSIAAGVRGTQYF. CDR3 bases: TGTGCCAGTAGTATAGCGGCAGGGGTTAGGGGTACGCAGTATTTT.

V and J are TRBV7-3 and TRBJ2-2; TRBD1 aligns across 7 bases. Germline CDR1 and CDR2: SGHTA and FQGTGA. The CDR3 totals 15 residues. V dropped 5 bases and J dropped 0; count of bases not matched to a gene: 3. The CDR3 coding sequence is TGTGCCAGCAGCGCACAGGGGTCGAACACCGGGGAGCTGTTTTTT. Protein product: CASSAQGSNTGELFF.

The chain joins TRBV28 to TRBJ2-7; TRBD2 is a possible D gene (5 bases). CDR3 length: 16 amino acids. V was trimmed by 4 bases and J by 1 base, leaving 17 bases between them. Germline V gene sequence: CDR1 MDHEN, CDR2 SYDVKM. In nucleotides, the CDR3 is TGTGCCAGCAGTTCCTTGGGGAGCGGCCTTTCCTACGAGCAGTACTTC. Protein product: CASSSLGSGLSYEQYF.

The rearrangement uses TRBV28 and TRBJ1-6; D unclear. The germline gives CDR1 MDHEN, CDR2 SYDVKM. V shed 7 bases and J shed 7 bases, with 14 bases lying between them. This CDR3 is 14 amino acids long. As DNA, the CDR3 is TGTGCCAGCAACATTGACGGAGTCAATTCACCCCTCCACTTT. Protein: CASNIDGVNSPLHF.

The J gene is TRBJ2-7, the V gene TRBV10-2, with 9 bases matching TRBD1. Losses at the gene ends were 6 bases for V and 2 bases for J; bases not matched to a gene: 14. CDR3 size: 17 residues. Looked up from germline, CDR1 is WSHSY and CDR2 is SAAADI. The CDR3: CASRTLLTGGPPYEQYF. Written as DNA, the CDR3 is TGCGCCAGCAGGACCCTACTGACAGGGGGTCCCCCCTACGAGCAGTACTTC.

This chain joins TRBV19 and TRBJ1-1, with 7 bases matching TRBD1. After removal of 4 bases from V and 5 bases from J, the junction contained 25 bases not matched to a gene. CDR3 length: 20 amino acids. In germline, CDR1 is LNHDA, CDR2 SQIVND (reference sequence). The CDR3 DNA reads as TGTGCCAGTAGTAGGACAAATGTTTGGAGAAGCGGACAGGAGGGGACTGAAGCTTTCTTT. This sequence encodes CASSRTNVWRSGQEGTEAFF.

V and J are TRBV2 and TRBJ1-2; 9 bases agree with TRBD1. This CDR3 spans 14 amino acids. The germline V gene encodes CDR1 SNHLY and CDR2 FYNNEI. V dropped 2 bases and J dropped 6; count of bases not matched to a gene: 4. The CDR3 nucleotides are TGTGCCAGCAGTGAAACAGGGGGCTCCCATGGCTACACCTTC. Its protein product is CASSETGGSHGYTF.

The V gene is TRBV28, the J gene TRBJ1-5; D gene ambiguous. CDR1 MDHEN and CDR2 SYDVKM come from the germline V gene. This CDR3 spans 16 amino acids. Trimming pared 7 bases from V and 0 bases from J, leaving 16 bases between. In DNA, the CDR3 is TGTGCCAGCACTTCCTCGACACCGTTTAGCAATCAGCCCCAGCATTTT. Translated: CASTSSTPFSNQPQHF.

This clone was found once. The chain combines TRBV19 with TRBJ2-2, with D tentatively TRBD1 (5 bases). Trimming pared 4 bases from V and 5 bases from J, leaving 11 bases between. CDR1 and CDR2 from the germline V gene are LNHDA and SQIVND (reference sequence). This CDR3 is 14 amino acids long. CDR3 amino acids: CASSTRRETGELFF. DNA for the CDR3: TGTGCCAGTAGTACCCGCAGGGAAACCGGGGAGCTGTTTTTT.

This clone was seen a single time. The V gene is TRBV6-5, the J gene TRBJ2-3; 9 positions match TRBD2. The length of the CDR3 is 16 residues. The germline CDR1 and CDR2 sequences are MNHEY and SVGAGI. With 0 bases clipped from V and 4 bases from J, the junction kept 5 bases outside the gene matches. The chain's CDR3 is CASSYSNSGRADTQYF. CDR3 DNA: TGTGCCAGCAGTTACTCGAATAGCGGGAGAGCAGATACGCAGTATTTT.

The CDR3: CASSPQTANTEAFF. CDR3 DNA sequence: TGTGCCAGCAGCCCCCAGACAGCTAACACTGAAGCTTTCTTT. The J gene is TRBJ1-1, the V gene TRBV7-3; possibly TRBD1 for D (5 bases). Trimming took 5 bases from V and 2 from J, leaving 12 bases between them. This CDR3 contains 14 residues. CDR1 SGHTA and CDR2 FQGTGA come from the germline V gene.

The chain recombines TRBV7-9 with TRBJ2-7; D perhaps matches TRBD2 (5 bases). V lost 8 bases and J 3 bases, leaving 14 bases between the germline ends. CDR1 SEHNR and CDR2 FQNEAQ come from the germline V gene (reference sequence). This CDR3 comprises 13 residues. This CDR3 reads CASLRENDYEQYF. The CDR3 DNA is TGTGCCAGCCTTAGGGAGAACGACTACGAGCAGTACTTC.